This T cell receptor (beta chain) is from a study of low-dose radiotherapy and immunotherapy resistance in tumors. CDR1 and CDR2 (germline): SNHLY, FYNNEI. V was cut by 6 bases and J by 4 bases, with 16 bases left in between. The CDR3 sequence is 14 residues long. TRAV- and TRBV-specific primers were used for first-strand cDNA, which covered alpha and beta chains. TCR amplification used roughly 20 PCR cycles, a constant-region primer and a V-primer adapter. MiXCR, run by TCRdb on the reads, gives a single entry per CDR3 protein. The sample records about 20,000 distinct CDR3 sequences, around 74% being singletons.

The TCR sequence derives from a human donor with advanced metastatic prostate, ovarian, gallbladder or colorectal cancer (not recorded which). This table probably holds off-target reads from a library built for another chain. This chain links TRBV2 with TRBJ2-7, with D tentatively TRBD1 (6 bases). The DNA of the CDR3 is TGTGCCAGCAGCCCACTCAGGACAGCTTACGAGCAGTACTTC. This encodes CASSPLRTAYEQYF.